The entry that follows covers one T cell receptor beta chain sequence. Its specificity is unknown. These data belong to a study of Graves' ophthalmopathy and Graves' hyperthyroidism. Across the study: No treatment had been given when peripheral blood was collected at initial diagnosis.

Germline CDR1 reads SQVTM; CDR2 reads ANQGSEA. The CDR3 covers 13 residues. Trimming took off 5 bases at V and 6 bases at J, with 11 bases between the two ends. Researchers took RNA transcripts and amplified TCR beta CDR3 regions from them. First-round RT-PCR relied on HTBI primers, and a second-round multiplex PCR came next. One entry per CDR3 protein results from TCRdb running MiXCR on the multiplex PCR reads. This repertoire shows around 670,000 distinct CDR3 sequences, approximately 40% found once; its top ten account for approximately 43%. Study-wide findings and caveats: Blood also harbored most expanded thyroid clonotypes above 0.001 frequency.

This receptor was obtained from an adult man with Graves' ophthalmopathy. The sequenced sample was peripheral blood. The chain is built from TRBV29-1 and TRBJ1-6; D ambiguous. CDR3 nucleotide sequence: TGCAGCGTTAACGGAGGACCTAATTCACCCCTCCACTTT. Translated, it gives CSVNGGPNSPLHF.